This T cell receptor beta chain was sequenced in a study of T cells after yellow fever vaccination. As for the study in general: Some fractions had low cell numbers, and these were prepared with SMART-Seq v4 Ultra Low Input. Study-level points and caveats: Boosting was followed by the reappearance of most primary-vaccination clones (approximately 95% CD4, around 86% CD8). Peaking faster, on day 5 versus 15, the secondary response was nonetheless weaker.

In the case of this clonotype: Antigen: not known.

Germline V gene sequence: CDR1 SGHDT, CDR2 YYEEEE. CDR3 length equals 13 residues. V lost 4 bases and J 9 bases, leaving 14 bases between the germline ends. One entry per CDR3 protein, called by TCRdb with MiXCR from the 5' RACE reads. This sample has approximately 350,000 distinct CDR3 sequences; around 10% occur once, and the top ten carry roughly 18%. Specimen: PBMCs, collected on the day of the first yellow fever vaccination. The sequence was obtained from a young man who received the YFV17D yellow fever vaccine. The chain uses TRBV5-6 and TRBJ1-3, with a tentative D call TRBD1 (5 bases). The chain's CDR3 is CASSPGDGITIYF. The CDR3 coding sequence is TGTGCCAGCAGCCCGGGGGATGGGATCACCATATATTTT.